The 23 T cell receptor beta chains in this list originate from one sample, sequenced in a study of lymphopenia after photon versus proton radiotherapy. The repertoire was sequenced with immunoSEQ multiplex PCR; TCRdb's copy has only in-frame clones and lacks some. Altogether about 29,000 clones are present, over 80% being singletons, with the ten largest covering about 53%. Sequenced here: peripheral blood, sampled from a patient treated with proton-based radiotherapy. The receptors originated from a woman aged 55-70 years with cholangiocarcinoma. Some clones in this sample may be carry-over from other donors' samples.

This clone was seen a single time. The J gene is TRBJ2-1, the V gene TRBV7-2; 9 positions match TRBD2. Germline V CDR1 and CDR2: SGHTA, FQGNSA. The CDR3 length is 15 residues. J was trimmed by 7 bases and V by 3 bases; bases with no gene match: 7. The DNA of the CDR3 is TGTGCCAGCAGCTTGGCTAGCGGGATTAATAATGAGCAGTTCTTC. Translation: CASSLASGINNEQFF. Drawing the rest from reference TRBV7-2 and TRBJ2-1, the complete variable domain is GAGVSQSPSNKVTEKGKDVELRCDPISGHTALYWYRQSLGQGLEFLIYFQGNSAPDKSGLPSDRFSAERTGGSVSTLTIQRTQQEDSAVYLCASSLASGINNEQFFGPGTRLTVL.

This chain links TRBV18 with TRBJ2-1; the match to TRBD1 covers 8 bases. Germline values: CDR1 KGHSH, CDR2 LQKENI. Unmatched junction bases numbered 7, after V lost 2 bases and J lost 7 bases. The CDR3 has 15 amino acids. The CDR3 DNA is TGTGCCAGCTCACCAGTGACAGGGGAGTTGAATGAGCAGTTCTTC. Translation: CASSPVTGELNEQFF.

This clone was detected only once. V usage is TRBV6-5 and J usage is TRBJ2-1; no clear D. V shed 2 bases and J shed 1 base, with 9 bases lying between them. CDR1 is MNHEY and CDR2 is SVGAGI in the germline V gene. This CDR3 comprises 15 residues. The CDR3: CASSYTKQSYNEQFF. CDR3 DNA: TGTGCCAGCAGTTACACGAAGCAGTCCTACAATGAGCAGTTCTTC.

This clone was seen once. A read error is likely here: a far larger clone is one base away. The rearrangement joins TRBV4-1 to TRBJ1-1; 8 bases fit TRBD1. From germline, CDR1 is MGHRA and CDR2 YSYEKL. This CDR3 is 14 amino acids long. The ends lost 2 bases at V and 4 bases at J; junction bases unmatched: 3. CDR3 residues: CASSQQGAVTEAFF. Here the CDR3 DNA reads TGCGCCAGCAGCCAACAGGGGGCGGTCACTGAAGCTTTCTTT.

V is TRBV2 and J is TRBJ2-5; D unclear. Germline V lookup: CDR1 SNHLY, CDR2 FYNNEI. The V end was cut by 8 bases, the J end by 3 bases, with 7 bases between. This CDR3 is built from 11 residues. The CDR3 protein is CASDLEETQYF. CDR3 sequence (DNA): TGTGCCAGCGACTTGGAAGAGACCCAGTACTTC.

The V and J genes are TRBV18 and TRBJ1-1; D not resolved. The CDR3 is 15 residues long. Trimming took off 3 bases at V and 7 bases at J, with 18 bases between the two ends. Germline V gene data show CDR1 as KGHSH and CDR2 as LQKENI. CDR3 region: CASSPFGRPYVEAFF. Written as DNA, the CDR3 is TGTGCCAGCTCACCTTTCGGACGTCCTTACGTTGAAGCTTTCTTT.

The chain employs TRBV4-2 and TRBJ2-7; D possibly corresponds to TRBD2 (6 bases). V was cut by 4 bases and J by 0 bases, with 16 bases left in between. The germline CDR1 and CDR2 sequences are LGHNA and YNFKEQ. The CDR3 spans 16 residues. The CDR3 DNA is TGTGCCAGCAGCCTTGACGGGACTTACAGCTCCTACGAGCAGTACTTC. The encoded protein is CASSLDGTYSSYEQYF.

The chain has TRBV6-5 and TRBJ2-3; 10 nucleotides match TRBD1. The CDR3 spans 14 residues. The trim removed 7 bases at V and 6 bases at J, leaving 7 bases unmatched. Germline CDR1 and CDR2: MNHEY and SVGAGI. CDR3 in DNA: TGTGCCAGCAATAAGGACAGGGGGAAGGATACGCAGTATTTT. Its protein product is CASNKDRGKDTQYF.

V and J are TRBV18 and TRBJ1-4, with D unresolved. The CDR3 is 16 residues long. The germline CDR1 and CDR2 sequences are KGHSH and LQKENI. The V end was cut by 3 bases, the J end by 6 bases, with 17 bases between. CDR3 in DNA: TGTGCCAGCTCACCCAACATGCAAGGAGGGTATGAAAAACTGTTTTTT. Encoded protein: CASSPNMQGGYEKLFF.

This chain links TRBV11-2 with TRBJ1-1; 9 positions agree with TRBD1. The V gene end was trimmed by 5 bases and the J gene end by 1 base; junction bases not matched to a gene: 5. Germline CDR1 and CDR2: SGHAT and FQNNGV. This CDR3 has 15 amino acids. Here the CDR3 DNA reads TGTGCCAGCAGCACAAGGGACAGGGAGAACACTGAAGCTTTCTTT. Protein: CASSTRDRENTEAFF.

This chain links TRBV2 with TRBJ1-2; D uncertain. This CDR3 comprises 12 residues. V dropped 7 bases and J dropped 2 bases, with 8 bases sitting between them. Per the germline V gene, CDR1 is SNHLY and CDR2 is FYNNEI. The CDR3 DNA follows: TGTGCCAGCAAGGTCAGCAACTATGGCTACACCTTC. It codes for CASKVSNYGYTF.

The sample holds one count of this clone. V usage is TRBV5-1 and J usage is TRBJ2-3; 7 positions agree with TRBD2. The V segment lost 2 bases and the J segment 2 bases; nucleotides outside the gene matches: 2. CDR1 and CDR2 from the germline V gene are SGHRS and YFSETQ. The CDR3 contains 14 residues. The CDR3 region has the DNA TGCGCCAGCAGCTTAGCGGGAAACACAGATACGCAGTATTTT. This encodes CASSLAGNTDTQYF.

V and J are TRBV10-3 and TRBJ2-7; D gene uncertain. CDR3 size: 12 residues. In germline, CDR1 is ENHRY, CDR2 SYGVKD. The V and J ends lost 0 bases and 4 bases respectively, with 4 bases between them. CDR3 residues: CAISESVYEQYF. Here the CDR3 DNA reads TGTGCCATCAGTGAGTCGGTATACGAGCAGTACTTC.

The J gene is TRBJ2-3, the V gene TRBV5-8; 9 bases are a match to TRBD2. The CDR3 extends over 15 amino acids. Germline trimming cut 2 bases from V and 1 base from J; bases unmatched to any gene: 2. Germline V CDR1 and CDR2: SGHTS, YDEGEE. The CDR3 DNA sequence: TGTGCCAGCAGCTTTAGGACTAGCGGCACAGATACGCAGTATTTT. Translated: CASSFRTSGTDTQYF.

The chain has TRBV27 and TRBJ1-1; D perhaps matches TRBD1 (5 bases). The germline CDR1 and CDR2 sequences are MNHEY and SMNVEV (reference sequence). V was trimmed by 4 bases and J by 3 bases, leaving 9 bases between them. The CDR3 covers 13 residues. The CDR3 DNA is TGTGCCAGCAGTTCAGTGGGGCACACTGAAGCTTTCTTT. Its translation: CASSSVGHTEAFF.

This chain joins TRBV6-5 and TRBJ2-7, with D tentatively TRBD1 or TRBD2 (5 bases each). The germline V and J ends were trimmed by 6 bases and 2 bases, with 14 bases remaining between them. The germline V gene has CDR1 MNHEY and CDR2 SVGAGI. This CDR3 spans 14 amino acids. CDR3 region: CASRKEGLPYEQYF. CDR3 bases: TGTGCCAGCAGGAAAGAGGGGCTCCCCTACGAGCAGTACTTC.

The V call is TRBV5-1, the J call TRBJ1-2; 8 bases align to TRBD1. Germline V CDR1 and CDR2: SGHRS, YFSETQ. V lost 0 bases, J lost 6 bases, and 4 bases stayed unmatched. CDR3 length: 14 residues. The CDR3 DNA is TGCGCCAGCAGCTTGGACAGGGGGTTGGATGGCTACACCTTC. This encodes CASSLDRGLDGYTF.

V is TRBV6-1 and J is TRBJ1-3; D gene uncertain. The CDR3 covers 16 residues. Germline CDR1 and CDR2: MNHNS and SASEGT. V gave up 2 bases and J gave up 0 bases, with 11 bases separating them. DNA for the CDR3: TGTGCCAGCAGTGAATCCCAGCCTAACTCTGGAAACACCATATATTTT. Translated: CASSESQPNSGNTIYF.

V usage is TRBV5-1 and J usage is TRBJ1-1, with D unclear. The germline gives CDR1 SGHRS, CDR2 YFSETQ. The CDR3 has 14 amino acids. V gave up 1 base and J gave up 1 base, with 8 bases separating them. The DNA for the CDR3 is TGCGCCAGCAGCTTGCCCCAGACGAACACTGAAGCTTTCTTT. Amino acids: CASSLPQTNTEAFF.

As to this clone: The identical CDR3 is also encoded by other nucleotide sequences in the sample. The rearrangement uses TRBV29-1 and TRBJ2-3; the D gene could be TRBD1 or TRBD2 (6 bases each). The V gene's germline CDR1 is SQVTM and CDR2 ANQGSEA. Trimming took 5 bases from V and 3 from J, leaving 18 bases between them. CDR3 length: 15 amino acids. The CDR3, as DNA: TGCAGCGTTCCTCGAGGAGGGGGGAGGACAGATACGCAGTATTTT. It is translated as CSVPRGGGRTDTQYF.

The J gene is TRBJ1-4, the V gene TRBV19; the D gene is possibly TRBD1 (5 bases). V was trimmed by 7 bases and J by 4 bases, leaving 37 bases between them. This CDR3 comprises 22 residues. The V gene's germline CDR1 is LNHDA and CDR2 SQIVND (reference sequence). The CDR3 reads CASTPDRRSGPLVTGVNEKLFF. The CDR3 DNA follows: TGTGCCAGTACCCCCGATAGACGTTCAGGGCCGCTTGTAACGGGGGTTAATGAAAAACTGTTTTTT.

The CDR3 sequence is CASSHLQGDEQYF. The CDR3 DNA reads TGCGCCAGCAGCCACTTGCAGGGCGACGAGCAGTACTTC. This chain joins TRBV4-1 and TRBJ2-7, with D possibly being TRBD1 (5 bases). V was clipped by 3 bases and J by 5 bases, with 11 bases between them. CDR3 length: 13 amino acids. The germline gives CDR1 MGHRA, CDR2 YSYEKL.

This chain links TRBV27 with TRBJ2-7; 8 bases are shared with TRBD1. The V gene end was trimmed by 2 bases and the J gene end by 5 bases; junction bases not matched to a gene: 8. The CDR3 loop spans 15 amino acids. Germline CDR1 is MNHEY and CDR2 is SMNVEV (reference sequence). Written as DNA, the CDR3 is TGTGCCAGCAGTTTAGATCCAGGGGGCATAAACGAGCAGTACTTC. It specifies CASSLDPGGINEQYF.